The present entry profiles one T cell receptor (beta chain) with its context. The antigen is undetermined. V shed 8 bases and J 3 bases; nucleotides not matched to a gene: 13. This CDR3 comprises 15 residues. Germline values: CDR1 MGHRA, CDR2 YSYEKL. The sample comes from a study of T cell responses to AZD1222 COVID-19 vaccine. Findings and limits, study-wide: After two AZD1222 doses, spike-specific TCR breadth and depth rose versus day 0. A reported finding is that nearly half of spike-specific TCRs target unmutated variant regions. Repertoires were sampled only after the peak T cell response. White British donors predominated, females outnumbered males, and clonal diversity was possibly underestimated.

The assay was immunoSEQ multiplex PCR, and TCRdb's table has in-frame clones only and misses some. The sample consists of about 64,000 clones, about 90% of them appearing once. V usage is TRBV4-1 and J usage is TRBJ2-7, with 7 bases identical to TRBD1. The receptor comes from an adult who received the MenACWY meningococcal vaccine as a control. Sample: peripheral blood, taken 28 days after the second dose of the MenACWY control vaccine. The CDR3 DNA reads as TGCGCCAGCCGACTAACCCCAACAGGGGACTACGAGCAGTACTTC. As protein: CASRLTPTGDYEQYF.